Detailed here is one T cell receptor beta chain. Its matching antigen is unknown. From germline, CDR1 is MNHEY and CDR2 SMNVEV (reference sequence). V was pared by 3 bases and J by 0 bases, with 9 bases between. The CDR3 has 14 amino acids. The time point: pretreatment peripheral blood. This sample is drawn from a study of PD-L1 blockade in urothelial cancer. Overall study: Patients with male sex and bladder-origin urothelial cancer accounted for about 85% of the 29 enrolled. General study points: Lower pretreatment blood TCR clonality, under the median, predicted better survival, researchers reported. Tumor-associated TCR clones expanded more in blood at 3 weeks in patients with durable benefit.

The protocol was immunoSEQ multiplex PCR, while the TCRdb copy is restricted to in-frame clones and leaves out a portion. The table has about 55,000 clones, roughly 75% seen once; the top ten hold roughly 4%. The TCR originated in a man aged 65 to 79 with urothelial cancer. V gene TRBV27 combines with J gene TRBJ2-7, with TRBD1 as a possible D gene (6 bases). Sequencing was performed on PBMCs, taken around atezolizumab (anti-PD-L1) treatment. CDR3 protein: CASSLRGGSYEQYF. DNA for the CDR3: TGTGCCAGCAGTTTGAGAGGGGGCTCCTACGAGCAGTACTTC.